This T cell receptor (beta chain) was profiled in a study of regulatory T cells in long-lasting Graves disease. The CDR3 runs 14 residues. The germline CDR1 and CDR2 sequences are LNHNV and YYDKDF (reference sequence). V lost 0 bases and J 2 bases, leaving 8 bases between the germline ends. Time point: newly diagnosed GD, antithyroid drugs for less than 3 months. RNA isolated from PBMCs was used to make the TCR library. This clonotype showed up just a few times. TCR beta libraries were built with iRepertoire HTBI primers and Arm-PCR of CDR3 regions. TCRdb recomputed calls from the multiplex PCR reads with MiXCR, one row per CDR3 protein. This table has approximately 470,000 distinct CDR3 sequences, 15% to 20% appearing once. A further study also used this sample, focusing on T cells in Graves' hyperthyroidism and ophthalmopathy.

The chain is built from TRBV15 and TRBJ2-7, with unresolved D. This sample comprised peripheral blood mononuclear cells (PBMCs), obtained at new diagnosis, from a patient treated with antithyroid drugs. This receptor was taken from a man aged 35 to 55 with Graves disease. The chain's CDR3 is CATSREGHTYEQYF. As DNA, the CDR3 is TGTGCCACCAGCAGAGAAGGTCATACCTACGAGCAGTACTTC.